These 14 T cell receptor beta chains were all obtained from the same sample, sequenced in a study. TCRdb itself ran the RT-PCR reads through MiXCR, one entry per CDR3 protein. The sample consists of about 680,000 distinct CDR3 sequences, 14% of them appearing once. The specimen sequenced was memory CD4+ T cells from blood. The receptor source for this set is a female donor in good health, serving as a healthy control.

This clonotype was recorded many times. This rearrangement joins TRBV7-3 to TRBJ2-1, with TRBD2 identical over 10 bases. The CDR3 consists of 15 residues. V dropped 3 bases and J dropped 7; count of bases not matched to a gene: 6. CDR1 and CDR2 (germline): SGHTA, FQGTGA. In DNA, the CDR3 is TGTGCCAGCAGCTTGAGCGGGGGGGCCTGGAATGAGCAGTTCTTC. It yields the protein CASSLSGGAWNEQFF.

This clonotype has more than one count but fewer than ten. A much more abundant neighbour one base away suggests this may be a read error. The chain joins TRBV20-1 to TRBJ2-5; D unclear. V lost 0 bases and J lost 1, with 12 bases in between. CDR1 is DFQATT and CDR2 is SNEGSKA in the germline V gene (reference sequence). The CDR3 contains 15 residues. The chain's CDR3 is CSARDGSDPQETQYF. CDR3 sequence (DNA): TGCAGTGCTAGAGATGGGTCAGACCCCCAAGAGACCCAGTACTTC.

This clonotype was detected many times. The chain carries TRBV10-3 and TRBJ2-3, with 8 bases fitting TRBD1. J was trimmed by 6 bases and V by 0 bases; bases with no gene match: 8. This CDR3 is built from 16 residues. CDR1 and CDR2 from the germline V gene are ENHRY and SYGVKD. CDR3 coding DNA: TGTGCCATCAGTGAGTCGGGGACAGGTCTGGCGGATACGCAGTATTTT. Its protein is CAISESGTGLADTQYF.

This chain links TRBV12-3 or TRBV12-4 with TRBJ2-7, with 8 bases lining up with TRBD1. This CDR3 is built from 15 residues. V trimming: 3 bases; J trimming: 8 bases; junction bases outside the gene matches: 12. The CDR3 nucleotides are TGTGCCAGCAGTTTTGAGGGACAGGCCTCGCCCCAGCAGTACTTC. It translates to CASSFEGQASPQQYF.

This clonotype has at least ten counts. This sequence joins TRBV29-1 and TRBJ2-1; D may be TRBD2 (6 bases). Germline values: CDR1 SQVTM, CDR2 ANQGSEA. Trimming cost V 5 bases and J 6 bases, with 11 bases left between them. CDR3 length equals 12 residues. This CDR3 is CSVSDGGNEQFF. The DNA for the CDR3 is TGCAGCGTTTCTGACGGGGGCAATGAGCAGTTCTTC.

The rearrangement joins TRBV24-1 to TRBJ2-1; the match to TRBD2 covers 7 bases. J lost 2 bases, V lost 9 bases, and 6 bases had no gene match. The CDR3 is 14 residues long. Germline V gives CDR1 KGHDR, CDR2 SFDVKD. CDR3 amino acids: CATSVAGAYNEQFF. The CDR3 DNA reads TGTGCCACCTCAGTAGCGGGTGCCTACAATGAGCAGTTCTTC.

The sample holds a few counts of this clonotype. The chain is built from TRBV7-2 and TRBJ2-7, with D tentatively TRBD1 (6 bases). CDR1 SGHTA and CDR2 FQGNSA come from the germline V gene. There are 15 residues in the CDR3. V lost 1 base and J 5 bases, leaving 15 bases between the germline ends. CDR3 DNA: TGTGCCAGCAGCTTAGACTTGGCCAGGGGCCACGAGCAGTACTTC. Its translation is CASSLDLARGHEQYF.

The chain joins TRBV20-1 to TRBJ2-5, with D uncertain. V lost 6 bases, J lost 9 bases, and 17 bases lay in between. CDR3 length equals 12 residues. Germline loops: CDR1 DFQATT, CDR2 SNEGSKA (reference sequence). Here the CDR3 reads CSAIDGSPAQYF. The CDR3 DNA reads TGCAGTGCCATAGATGGCTCCCCGGCCCAGTACTTC.

This clonotype has a handful of counts. This rearrangement joins TRBV7-2 to TRBJ2-2, with 10 bases aligning to TRBD1. The V segment lost 2 bases and the J segment 6 bases; nucleotides outside the gene matches: 6. CDR1 and CDR2 (germline): SGHTA, FQGNSA. The CDR3 is 16 amino acids. The CDR3 nucleotides read TGTGCCAGCAGCTTATACGGGACAGGGGCTTCCGGGGAGCTGTTTTTT. As protein: CASSLYGTGASGELFF.

In nucleotides, the CDR3 is TGTGCCAGCAGCTTAGTAGGGGTCTACGAGCAGTACTTC. This translates into CASSLVGVYEQYF. This chain joins TRBV7-2 and TRBJ2-7; weak D call: TRBD1 (5 bases). The V end lost 1 base, the J end lost 3 bases, and 7 bases lay between the germline ends. The germline gives CDR1 SGHTA, CDR2 FQGNSA. CDR3 length: 13 amino acids.

Only a few counts were recorded for this clonotype. The chain joins TRBV5-4 to TRBJ2-1; D not resolved. V lost 4 bases and J lost 10, with 12 bases in between. Looked up from germline, CDR1 is SGHNT and CDR2 is YYREEE (reference sequence). There are 12 residues in the CDR3. The CDR3 sequence: CASSQTFLEQFF. The CDR3 DNA is TGTGCCAGCAGCCAAACGTTTCTGGAGCAGTTCTTC.

This clonotype has more than one count but fewer than ten. V gene TRBV24-1 combines with J gene TRBJ2-5; 9 nucleotides line up with TRBD1. The CDR3 length is 17 residues. V shed 3 bases, J shed 3 bases, and the junction held 10 bases outside the gene matches. Germline assignment: CDR1 KGHDR and CDR2 SFDVKD. The CDR3 loop reads CATSDTPGTGSEETQYF. The CDR3 DNA is TGTGCCACCAGTGATACTCCAGGGACAGGGTCGGAAGAGACCCAGTACTTC.

The rearrangement joins TRBV5-1 to TRBJ2-3; TRBD2 agrees at 7 bases. The CDR3 loop spans 15 amino acids. The germline gives CDR1 SGHRS, CDR2 YFSETQ. The junction had 6 bases not matched to a gene; V was cut back by 4 bases and J by 1 base. The CDR3 DNA reads as TGCGCCAGCAGCCCGGGGGGTTTTGGCACAGATACGCAGTATTTT. Its translation is CASSPGGFGTDTQYF.

In this sample, this clonotype turned up many times. This chain connects TRBV7-2 to TRBJ2-3; tentatively, D is TRBD1 (8 bases). Trimming pared 4 bases from V and 2 bases from J, leaving 16 bases between. CDR3 length equals 16 residues. The germline V gene has CDR1 SGHTA and CDR2 FQGNSA. CDR3: CASSSRTGRDTDTQYF. As DNA, the CDR3 is TGTGCCAGCAGCTCCAGGACAGGGAGGGACACAGATACGCAGTATTTT. Full variable domain (outside the CDR3, taken from reference TRBV7-2 and TRBJ2-3): GAGVSQSPSNKVTEKGKDVELRCDPISGHTALYWYRQSLGQGLEFLIYFQGNSAPDKSGLPSDRFSAERTGGSVSTLTIQRTQQEDSAVYLCASSSRTGRDTDTQYFGPGTRLTVL.